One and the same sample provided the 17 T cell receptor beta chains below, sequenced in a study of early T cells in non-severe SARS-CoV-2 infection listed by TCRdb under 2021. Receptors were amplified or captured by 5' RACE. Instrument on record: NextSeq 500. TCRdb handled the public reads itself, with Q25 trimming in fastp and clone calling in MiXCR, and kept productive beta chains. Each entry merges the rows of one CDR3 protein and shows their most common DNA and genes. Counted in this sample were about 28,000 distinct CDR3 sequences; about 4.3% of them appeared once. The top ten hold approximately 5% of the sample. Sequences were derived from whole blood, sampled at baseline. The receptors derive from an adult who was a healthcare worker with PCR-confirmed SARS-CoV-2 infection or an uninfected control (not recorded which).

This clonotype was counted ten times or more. The CDR3 sequence is CASSGPDPSTLQETQYF. CDR3 nucleotide sequence: TGCGCCAGCAGTGGCCCGGACCCAAGCACCCTACAAGAGACCCAGTACTTC. The gene calls are TRBV10-1 and TRBJ2-5; D call uncertain. Trimming cost V 4 bases and J 2 bases, with 20 bases left between them. The CDR3 has 17 residues. Per germline, CDR1 WNHNN and CDR2 SYGVQD (reference sequence).

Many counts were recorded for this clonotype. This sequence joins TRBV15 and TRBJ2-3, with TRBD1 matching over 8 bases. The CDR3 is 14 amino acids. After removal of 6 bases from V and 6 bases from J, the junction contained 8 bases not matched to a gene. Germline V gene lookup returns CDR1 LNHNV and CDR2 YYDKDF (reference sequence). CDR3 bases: TGTGCCACCAGGAGTCAGGGGGCTGGGGATACGCAGTATTTT. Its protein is CATRSQGAGDTQYF.

The CDR3 coding sequence is TGTGCCAGCCGTCTAGGGAATTCACCCCTCCACTTT. Residues: CASRLGNSPLHF. This chain uses TRBV6-1 with TRBJ1-6; no firm D call. V was clipped by 8 bases and J by 7 bases, with 9 bases between them. The germline CDR1 and CDR2 sequences are MNHNS and SASEGT. CDR3 size: 12 residues.

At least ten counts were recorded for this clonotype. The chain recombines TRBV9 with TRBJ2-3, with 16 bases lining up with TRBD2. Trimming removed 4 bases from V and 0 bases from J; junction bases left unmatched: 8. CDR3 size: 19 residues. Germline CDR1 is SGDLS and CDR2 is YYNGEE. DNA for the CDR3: TGTGCCAGCAGCCAAAACCCGGGACTAGCGGGAGGGAGCACAGATACGCAGTATTTT. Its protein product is CASSQNPGLAGGSTDTQYF.

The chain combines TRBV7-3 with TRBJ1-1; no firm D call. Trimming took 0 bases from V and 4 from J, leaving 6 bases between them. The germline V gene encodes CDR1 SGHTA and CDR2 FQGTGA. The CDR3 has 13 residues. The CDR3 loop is CASSLTQSTEAFF. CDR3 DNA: TGTGCCAGCAGCTTAACACAGAGCACTGAAGCTTTCTTT.

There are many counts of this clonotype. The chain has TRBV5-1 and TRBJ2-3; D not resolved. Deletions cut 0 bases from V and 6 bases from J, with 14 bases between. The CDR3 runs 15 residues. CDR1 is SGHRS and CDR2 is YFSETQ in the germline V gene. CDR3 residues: CASSLEGPSQDTQYF. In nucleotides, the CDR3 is TGCGCCAGCAGCTTGGAGGGTCCCTCCCAGGATACGCAGTATTTT.

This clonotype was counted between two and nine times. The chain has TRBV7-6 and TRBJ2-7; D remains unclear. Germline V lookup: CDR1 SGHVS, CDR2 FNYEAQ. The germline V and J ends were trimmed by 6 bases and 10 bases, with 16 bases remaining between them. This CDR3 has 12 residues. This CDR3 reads CASSQPGAPQYF. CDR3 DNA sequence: TGTGCCAGCAGTCAACCCGGCGCGCCACAGTACTTC. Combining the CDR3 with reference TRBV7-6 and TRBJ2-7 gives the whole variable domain GAGVSQSPRYKVTKRGQDVALRCDPISGHVSLYWYRQALGQGPEFLTYFNYEAQQDKSGLPNDRFSAERPEGSISTLTIQRTEQRDSAMYRCASSQPGAPQYFGPGTRLTVT.

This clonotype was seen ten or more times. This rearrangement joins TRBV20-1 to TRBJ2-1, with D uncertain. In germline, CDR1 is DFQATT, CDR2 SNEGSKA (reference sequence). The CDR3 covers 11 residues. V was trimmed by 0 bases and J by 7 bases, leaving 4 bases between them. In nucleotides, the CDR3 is TGCAGTGCTAGAGAACCAAATGAGCAGTTCTTC. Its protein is CSAREPNEQFF.

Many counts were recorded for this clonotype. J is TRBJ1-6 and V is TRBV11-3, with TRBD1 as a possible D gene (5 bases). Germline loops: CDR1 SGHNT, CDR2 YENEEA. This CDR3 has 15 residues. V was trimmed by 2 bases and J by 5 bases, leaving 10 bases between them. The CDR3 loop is CASSLSATDNSPLHF. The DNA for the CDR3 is TGTGCCAGCAGCTTATCGGCGACAGATAATTCACCCCTCCACTTT.

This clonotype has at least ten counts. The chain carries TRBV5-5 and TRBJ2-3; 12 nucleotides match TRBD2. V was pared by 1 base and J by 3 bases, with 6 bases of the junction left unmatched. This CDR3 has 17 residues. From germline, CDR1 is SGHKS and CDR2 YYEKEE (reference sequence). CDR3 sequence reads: CASSLRPSGRATDTQYF. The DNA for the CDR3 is TGTGCCAGCAGCTTGCGTCCTAGCGGGAGGGCTACAGATACGCAGTATTTT.

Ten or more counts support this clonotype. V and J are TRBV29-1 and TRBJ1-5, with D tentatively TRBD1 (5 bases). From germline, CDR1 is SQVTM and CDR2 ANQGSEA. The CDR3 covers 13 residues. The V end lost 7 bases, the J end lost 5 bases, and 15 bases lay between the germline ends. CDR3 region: CSAGGGNDQPQHF. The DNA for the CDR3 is TGCAGCGCAGGTGGGGGTAATGATCAGCCCCAGCATTTT. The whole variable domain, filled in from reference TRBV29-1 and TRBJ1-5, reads SAVISQKPSRDICQRGTSLTIQCQVDSQVTMMFWYRQQPGQSLTLIATANQGSEATYESGFVIDKFPISRPNLTFSTLTVSNMSPEDSSIYLCSAGGGNDQPQHFGDGTRLSIL.

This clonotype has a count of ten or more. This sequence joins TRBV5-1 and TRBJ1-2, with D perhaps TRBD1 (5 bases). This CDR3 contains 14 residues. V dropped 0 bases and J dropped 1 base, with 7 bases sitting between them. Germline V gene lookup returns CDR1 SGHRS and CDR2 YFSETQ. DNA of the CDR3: TGCGCCAGCAGCTTGGCAGGGTATAACTATGGCTACACCTTC. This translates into CASSLAGYNYGYTF.

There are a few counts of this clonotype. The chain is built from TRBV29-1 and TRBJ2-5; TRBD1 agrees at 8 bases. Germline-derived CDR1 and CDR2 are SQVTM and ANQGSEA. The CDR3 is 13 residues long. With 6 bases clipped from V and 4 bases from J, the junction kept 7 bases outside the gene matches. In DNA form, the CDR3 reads TGCAGCGTACTGGACAGGGTGGCAGAGACCCAGTACTTC. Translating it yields CSVLDRVAETQYF.

The CDR3 here is CASSLQRGGRNIQYF. CDR3 DNA sequence: TGTGCCAGCAGTCTCCAGCGGGGGGGCCGGAACATTCAGTACTTC. The J gene is TRBJ2-4, the V gene TRBV28, with 10 bases lining up with TRBD2. The CDR3 has 15 amino acids. After removal of 5 bases from V and 7 bases from J, the junction contained 8 bases not matched to a gene. Germline V gives CDR1 MDHEN, CDR2 SYDVKM.

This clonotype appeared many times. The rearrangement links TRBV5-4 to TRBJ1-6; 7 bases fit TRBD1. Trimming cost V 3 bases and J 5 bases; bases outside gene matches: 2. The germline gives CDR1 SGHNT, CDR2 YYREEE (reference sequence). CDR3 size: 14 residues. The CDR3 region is CASSSQGNNSPLHF. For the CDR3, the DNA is TGTGCCAGCAGCTCACAGGGGAATAATTCACCCCTCCACTTT.

The CDR3 bases are TGTGCCAGCAGCATGGGACACGGGAACACTGAAGCTTTCTTT. Translating gives CASSMGHGNTEAFF. This sequence joins TRBV12-3 or TRBV12-4 and TRBJ1-1; a weak D match, TRBD1 (6 bases). V was shortened by 6 bases and J by 1 base, with 12 bases between the two germline ends. This CDR3 is built from 14 residues.

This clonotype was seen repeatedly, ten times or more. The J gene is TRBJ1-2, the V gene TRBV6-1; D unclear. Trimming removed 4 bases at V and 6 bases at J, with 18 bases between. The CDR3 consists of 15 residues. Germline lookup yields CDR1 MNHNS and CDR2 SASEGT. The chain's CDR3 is CASSASVGSVDGYTF. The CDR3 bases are TGTGCCAGCAGTGCATCCGTCGGTTCAGTGGATGGCTACACCTTC.